This TCR beta chain was obtained from a study of T-cell reconstitution after alpha-beta-depleted transplantation in children. Whole-study results and caveats: The origin of alpha-beta T cells about two months after transplant was reportedly several hundred expanded graft clones. T-cell numbers and diversity, one year after transplant, stemmed largely from T cells that were newly produced.

Unique molecular identifiers featured in how the TCRbeta library was prepared. TCRdb reprocessed the PCR reads via MiXCR and lists one record per CDR3 protein. The table lists 550,000 to 600,000 distinct CDR3 sequences, about 23% of them singletons, with around an eighth in the top ten. There are many counts of this clonotype. The antigen is not known. This sequence was found in a boy in the first two years of life who had a stem cell transplant for acute myeloid leukemia, so the T cells may come from the graft donor. The sequenced sample was PBMCs, mostly from graft donor cells, obtained 360 days after TCRalphabeta/CD19-depleted stem cell transplant.

CDR3 bases: TGTGCCAGCAGTTATGGACAGGGCGGTCAGCCCCAGCATTTT. It specifies CASSYGQGGQPQHF. This rearrangement joins TRBV12-3 or TRBV12-4 to TRBJ1-5; TRBD1 agrees at 8 bases. CDR3 size: 14 residues. With 4 bases clipped from V and 6 bases from J, the junction kept 5 bases outside the gene matches.